This is a list of T cell receptor beta chains from one sample in a study of tumor and adjacent non-tumor tissue in lung cancer. TCRdb reprocessed the multiplex PCR reads via MiXCR and lists one record per CDR3 protein. Here the sample spans about 200,000 distinct CDR3 sequences, less than 80% being singletons. The sample was lung tumor tissue. Every receptor here comes from a man between 60 and 70 years old with non-small cell lung cancer. Both conserved end residues are part of each CDR3. Fields, in order: V gene, D gene, clone size, J gene, CDR3 DNA, CDR3 protein. The D gene is left open where the match is weak. Clone size is not always given. Where it is, it says once, few, many or a class for expanded clones.

V gene: TRBV11-2
D gene: TRBD2
clone size: -
J gene: TRBJ2-5
CDR3 DNA: TGTGCCAGTCGGGGGGGAGAGACCCAGTACTTC
CDR3 protein: CASRGGETQYF

V gene: TRBV30
D gene: -
clone size: -
J gene: TRBJ2-2
CDR3 DNA: TGTGCCTGGGCCGAGATAGTCCCCGGGGAGCTGTTTTTC
CDR3 protein: CAWAEIVPGELFF

V gene: TRBV5-5
D gene: -
clone size: few
J gene: TRBJ1-1
CDR3 DNA: TGTGCCAGCAGCTTGAGGACAGCGAACACTGAAGCTTTCTTT
CDR3 protein: CASSLRTANTEAFF

V gene: TRBV12-3/TRBV12-4
D gene: -
clone size: -
J gene: TRBJ1-5
CDR3 DNA: TGTGCCAGCAGTGGTGCAGGGTCCAATCAACCCCAGCATTTT
CDR3 protein: CASSGAGSNQPQHF

V gene: TRBV10-3
D gene: TRBD2
clone size: -
J gene: TRBJ2-1
CDR3 DNA: TGTGCCATCAGTGGACTAGCGGGAGCGGGTGAGCAGTTCTTC
CDR3 protein: CAISGLAGAGEQFF

V gene: TRBV6-5
D gene: TRBD2
clone size: -
J gene: TRBJ2-3
CDR3 DNA: TGTGCCAGCAGCCTCGCTAGCGGGAGCACAGATACGCAGTATTTT
CDR3 protein: CASSLASGSTDTQYF

V gene: TRBV4-1
D gene: -
clone size: -
J gene: TRBJ1-2
CDR3 DNA: TGCGCCAGCAGCCGACGTCGGGGACCTAACTATGGCTACACCTTC
CDR3 protein: CASSRRRGPNYGYTF

V gene: TRBV28
D gene: TRBD1
clone size: -
J gene: TRBJ1-5
CDR3 DNA: TGTGCCAGCAGTTTAAGAGGGGGCGGGAGGAAGAGCACAGATACTCAGCATTTT
CDR3 protein: CASSLRGGGRKSTDTQHF

V gene: TRBV11-2
D gene: TRBD1
clone size: -
J gene: TRBJ1-2
CDR3 DNA: TGTGCCAGCAGTCCTGCACCGGGACAGGGCCCTCAGTATTGCTACACCTTC
CDR3 protein: CASSPAPGQGPQYCYTF

V gene: TRBV6-1
D gene: -
clone size: -
J gene: TRBJ2-6
CDR3 DNA: TGTGCCAGCAGTGAAGACGGCTCTGAGGCCAACGTCCTGACTTTC
CDR3 protein: CASSEDGSEANVLTF

V gene: TRBV28
D gene: TRBD1
clone size: -
J gene: TRBJ1-6
CDR3 DNA: TGTGCCAGCGGGACAGGGGGCCATTCACCCCTCCACTTT
CDR3 protein: CASGTGGHSPLHF

V gene: TRBV29-1
D gene: TRBD2
clone size: many
J gene: TRBJ2-5
CDR3 DNA: TGCAGCGTTGAAGCCACTCAGCGGGGAGGAGAGACCCAGTACTTC
CDR3 protein: CSVEATQRGGETQYF

V gene: TRBV7-3
D gene: -
clone size: -
J gene: TRBJ2-7
CDR3 DNA: TGTGCCAGCAACCTCGGGGAGTTCTACGAGCAGTACTTC
CDR3 protein: CASNLGEFYEQYF

V gene: TRBV6-2/TRBV6-3
D gene: -
clone size: -
J gene: TRBJ1-2
CDR3 DNA: TGTGCCAGCAGTTCCACCCGGCAGGGACCAGGCTACACCTTC
CDR3 protein: CASSSTRQGPGYTF

V gene: TRBV30
D gene: -
clone size: -
J gene: TRBJ2-3
CDR3 DNA: TGTGTCTGGACCCCGACGGGGGGCCTCACAGACACGCAATATTTT
CDR3 protein: CVWTPTGGLTDTQYF

V gene: TRBV4-3
D gene: -
clone size: -
J gene: TRBJ2-2
CDR3 DNA: TGTGCCAGCAGCCAAGTCCGGCCCGACACCGGGGAGCTGTCGTTT
CDR3 protein: CASSQVRPDTGELSF

V gene: TRBV29-1
D gene: -
clone size: many
J gene: TRBJ1-2
CDR3 DNA: TGCAGCGTTAACAAGCCAGGGGAAGACTATGGCTACACCTTC
CDR3 protein: CSVNKPGEDYGYTF

V gene: TRBV6-1
D gene: TRBD1
clone size: -
J gene: TRBJ1-5
CDR3 DNA: TGTGCCAGCAATGACACCGGGACAGGGAGGTATCAGCCCCAGCATTTT
CDR3 protein: CASNDTGTGRYQPQHF

V gene: TRBV30
D gene: -
clone size: -
J gene: TRBJ1-2
CDR3 DNA: TGTGCCGGGAGTGTAGTCGGGGGTGGGGGCTTTGGCTACACTTTC
CDR3 protein: CAGSVVGGGGFGYTF

V gene: TRBV6-6
D gene: -
clone size: -
J gene: TRBJ2-1
CDR3 DNA: TGTGCCAGTAGCGCGACTACCCCGCTCAATGAGCAGTTCTTC
CDR3 protein: CASSATTPLNEQFF

V gene: TRBV20-1
D gene: TRBD2
clone size: -
J gene: TRBJ2-3
CDR3 DNA: TGTAATGCTCCCGGAACTAGCGGGATATACACAGATACGCAGTATTTT
CDR3 protein: CNAPGTSGIYTDTQYF

V gene: TRBV20-1
D gene: TRBD2
clone size: -
J gene: TRBJ2-7
CDR3 DNA: TGCGGTGCTCGAGCGACTAGCGGGATGGACGAACAGTACTTC
CDR3 protein: CGARATSGMDEQYF

V gene: TRBV6-1
D gene: -
clone size: -
J gene: TRBJ2-5
CDR3 DNA: TGTGCCAGCAAAAGGATCGGTCCGGCCGAGTACTTC
CDR3 protein: CASKRIGPAEYF

V gene: TRBV11-2
D gene: -
clone size: -
J gene: TRBJ1-2
CDR3 DNA: TGTGCCATCAGCTTATTACGGGGTTTATTCGCCTTC
CDR3 protein: CAISLLRGLFAF

V gene: TRBV29-1
D gene: TRBD2
clone size: many
J gene: TRBJ2-1
CDR3 DNA: TGCAGCGTTCGCGGGACTAGCGGCCACAATGAGCAGTTCTTC
CDR3 protein: CSVRGTSGHNEQFF

V gene: TRBV11-2
D gene: TRBD2
clone size: -
J gene: TRBJ2-1
CDR3 DNA: TGTACCAGCAGCTTAGGGAGGACTAGCGGGAGGGTGCCGTATGAGCAGTTCTTC
CDR3 protein: CTSSLGRTSGRVPYEQFF

V gene: TRBV20-1
D gene: -
clone size: -
J gene: TRBJ1-1
CDR3 DNA: TGCTGTGCTATCCGGGTCGGCACTGAAGCTTTCTTT
CDR3 protein: CCAIRVGTEAFF

V gene: TRBV20-1
D gene: -
clone size: once
J gene: TRBJ2-3
CDR3 DNA: TGCAGTGCTAGAGAACTAGTGGGACCCACAGATACGCAATATTTT
CDR3 protein: CSARELVGPTDTQYF

V gene: TRBV4-3
D gene: -
clone size: once
J gene: TRBJ2-6
CDR3 DNA: TGCGCCAGCAGCCAAGAGGCGGTGTCCGGTGCCAACATCCTGACTTTC
CDR3 protein: CASSQEAVSGANILTF

V gene: TRBV6-1
D gene: -
clone size: -
J gene: TRBJ1-6
CDR3 DNA: TGTGCCATCTGGGGAGGAGCGGCTCTTTCACCCCTCCACTTT
CDR3 protein: CAIWGGAALSPLHF

V gene: TRBV20-1
D gene: TRBD1
clone size: -
J gene: TRBJ2-3
CDR3 DNA: TGCAATGCGGCCGGGACAGGGGGCACAGATACGCAGTATTTT
CDR3 protein: CNAAGTGGTDTQYF

V gene: TRBV11-2
D gene: -
clone size: -
J gene: TRBJ2-2
CDR3 DNA: TGTGCCAGCAGCTTCTTCCAGAATACCGGGGAGCTGTTTTTT
CDR3 protein: CASSFFQNTGELFF

V gene: TRBV20-1
D gene: TRBD1
clone size: -
J gene: TRBJ2-7
CDR3 DNA: TGCAGTGCCCCCAGGGGGAGTCTAGGCGAGCAGTACTTC
CDR3 protein: CSAPRGSLGEQYF

V gene: TRBV4-3
D gene: TRBD2
clone size: -
J gene: TRBJ2-5
CDR3 DNA: TGCGCCAGCAGCCAAGAAGAGACTAGCGGAGGAGAGACCCAGTACTTC
CDR3 protein: CASSQEETSGGETQYF

V gene: TRBV6-5
D gene: -
clone size: once
J gene: TRBJ2-5
CDR3 DNA: TGTGCCAGCATCTTGGGGGGCGGTCAAGAGACCCAGTACTTC
CDR3 protein: CASILGGGQETQYF

V gene: TRBV6-1
D gene: TRBD1
clone size: -
J gene: TRBJ1-5
CDR3 DNA: TGTGCCAGGATCCTTGACAGGGGGCGGCATCAGCCCCAGCATTTT
CDR3 protein: CARILDRGRHQPQHF

V gene: TRBV5-1
D gene: TRBD2
clone size: -
J gene: TRBJ2-3
CDR3 DNA: TGTGCCAGCGGCTTGGACCTAGCGGGGGCGTCTACAGATACGCAGTATTTT
CDR3 protein: CASGLDLAGASTDTQYF

V gene: TRBV4-3
D gene: -
clone size: -
J gene: TRBJ2-3
CDR3 DNA: TGCGCCAGTAGCCCCGCTTGGCCTGGTCCAGATACGCAGTGTTTT
CDR3 protein: CASSPAWPGPDTQCF

V gene: TRBV6-1
D gene: -
clone size: -
J gene: TRBJ1-2
CDR3 DNA: TGTGTCAGCAGCAAAACGGGGAACTATGGCTACACCTTC
CDR3 protein: CVSSKTGNYGYTF

V gene: TRBV6-2/TRBV6-3
D gene: -
clone size: -
J gene: TRBJ2-7
CDR3 DNA: TGTCTCAGCACCACCCCAAGCTCCTACGAGCAGTACTTC
CDR3 protein: CLSTTPSSYEQYF

V gene: TRBV29-1
D gene: -
clone size: once
J gene: TRBJ1-1
CDR3 DNA: TGTAGCGTTGAAAGTGGATCCGCTGAAACTTTCTTT
CDR3 protein: CSVESGSAETFF

V gene: TRBV10-1
D gene: -
clone size: many
J gene: TRBJ1-2
CDR3 DNA: TGCGCCAGCAGTATTGACAAAGAGTTGGGCTACACCTTC
CDR3 protein: CASSIDKELGYTF

V gene: TRBV5-4
D gene: -
clone size: -
J gene: TRBJ2-5
CDR3 DNA: TGTGCCAGCACCTTGTACAGGGCCCGTAAACAAGATACCCAGTACTTC
CDR3 protein: CASTLYRARKQDTQYF

V gene: TRBV29-1
D gene: -
clone size: -
J gene: TRBJ1-1
CDR3 DNA: TGCAGCGTTAACAGGTATTTCGGCACTGAAGCTTTCTTT
CDR3 protein: CSVNRYFGTEAFF

V gene: TRBV6-6
D gene: TRBD1
clone size: once
J gene: TRBJ2-7
CDR3 DNA: TGCGCCAACAGGGGACAGGGTCTGGGCGAGCAGTACTTC
CDR3 protein: CANRGQGLGEQYF

V gene: TRBV30
D gene: -
clone size: once
J gene: TRBJ2-7
CDR3 DNA: TGTGCCTGGAGAGGGATGGGACACCTCTACGAGCAGTACTTC
CDR3 protein: CAWRGMGHLYEQYF

V gene: TRBV6-5
D gene: -
clone size: few
J gene: TRBJ2-2
CDR3 DNA: TGTGCCAGCAAGAGACTTTCCCCGGGGCACTACACCGGGGAGCCGTTTTTT
CDR3 protein: CASKRLSPGHYTGEPFF

V gene: TRBV4-3
D gene: TRBD1
clone size: -
J gene: TRBJ2-7
CDR3 DNA: TGCGCCAGCAGCCAATGGGACAGAGGGGACGAGCAGTACTTC
CDR3 protein: CASSQWDRGDEQYF

V gene: TRBV12-3/TRBV12-4
D gene: -
clone size: -
J gene: TRBJ2-7
CDR3 DNA: TGTTCCAGTAGTTTTTCCAGCCTCTACGAGCAGTACTTC
CDR3 protein: CSSSFSSLYEQYF

V gene: TRBV20-1
D gene: -
clone size: -
J gene: TRBJ1-5
CDR3 DNA: TGCAATTCTAGGAGGGTCCCCGGCAATCATCCCCAACATTTT
CDR3 protein: CNSRRVPGNHPQHF

V gene: TRBV11-3
D gene: -
clone size: -
J gene: TRBJ1-2
CDR3 DNA: TGTGCCAGCACCCAGCGACAGGAGGCCGGCTACACCTTC
CDR3 protein: CASTQRQEAGYTF